Following are 32 T cell receptor beta chains from one sample sequenced in a study of human T cells and chemical hapten exposure. Indicated time point: pre-sensitization, week 0. This sample's treatment: therapeutic diphenylcyclopropenone sensitization with weekly scalp DPC. TCRdb independently ran MiXCR on the RACE reads; one entry per CDR3 protein. This sample has 380,000 or so distinct CDR3 sequences, with about 5% found just once. Here the sequenced sample was whole blood, taken in connection with sensitization to the hapten diphenylcyclopropenone (DPC). The receptors were gathered from a woman aged 18-29 years with alopecia areata. Some clones in this sample may be carry-over from other donors' samples.

This chain links TRBV4-1 with TRBJ1-1, with a weak D call TRBD1 (6 bases). CDR3 length equals 13 residues. The V and J ends lost 9 bases and 0 bases respectively, with 11 bases between them. From germline, CDR1 is MGHRA and CDR2 YSYEKL. The CDR3 DNA reads TGCGCCAGTACAGGGAGTTTGAACACTGAAGCTTTCTTT. The encoded protein is CASTGSLNTEAFF.

In its sample, this clonotype was seen a few times. The CDR3 sequence: CSAHAGGLADTQYF. CDR3 nucleotides: TGCAGTGCTCACGCGGGGGGCCTAGCAGATACGCAGTATTTT. The chain couples TRBV20-1 to TRBJ2-3, with 8 bases aligning to TRBD2. The CDR3 totals 14 residues. V was clipped by 5 bases and J by 4 bases; unmatched bases: 8. Germline V CDR1 and CDR2: DFQATT, SNEGSKA (reference sequence).

The chain uses TRBV5-6 and TRBJ2-1; a weak D match, TRBD2 (5 bases). The CDR3 length is 12 residues. CDR1 is SGHDT and CDR2 is YYEEEE in the germline V gene. V was cut by 3 bases and J by 12 bases, with 13 bases left in between. CDR3 nucleotide sequence: TGTGCCAGCAGCTCGGCGAGGGCACGGCAGTTCTTC. Protein product: CASSSARARQFF.

This clonotype was detected a few times. Here the CDR3 DNA reads TGCGCCAGCAGCTTGTTTAGGGGAGCCAAAAACATTCAGTACTTC. This translates into CASSLFRGAKNIQYF. The chain employs TRBV5-1 and TRBJ2-4; D is perhaps TRBD1 (5 bases). Trimming cost V 1 base and J 0 bases, with 8 bases left between them. CDR1 and CDR2 from the germline V gene are SGHRS and YFSETQ. The CDR3 spans 15 residues. The whole variable domain, remainder taken from reference TRBV5-1 and TRBJ2-4, is KAGVTQTPRYLIKTRGQQVTLSCSPISGHRSVSWYQQTPGQGLQFLFEYFSETQRNKGNFPGRFSGRQFSNSRSEMNVSTLELGDSALYLCASSLFRGAKNIQYFGAGTRLSVL.

The J gene is TRBJ1-5, the V gene TRBV12-5; TRBD1 might be the D (5 bases). Germline V CDR1 and CDR2: LGHNT, FRNRAP. Trimming took 6 bases from V and 1 from J, leaving 13 bases between them. This CDR3 has 15 residues. CDR3 in DNA: TGTGCTAGTGGGATGGGACGAACGAGCAATCAGCCCCAGCATTTT. The encoded protein is CASGMGRTSNQPQHF.

The table lists this clonotype with a few counts. V usage is TRBV7-2 and J usage is TRBJ1-5; D perhaps matches TRBD1 (5 bases). V lost 1 base and J 4 bases, leaving 8 bases between the germline ends. This CDR3 comprises 14 residues. CDR1 and CDR2 (germline): SGHTA, FQGNSA. CDR3 in DNA: TGTGCCAGCAGCTTAGTGGGGCCAAATCAGCCCCAGCATTTT. Its protein is CASSLVGPNQPQHF.

Many counts were recorded for this clonotype. The CDR3 protein is CARGPGQTKNTEAFF. As DNA, the CDR3 is TGTGCCAGAGGGCCGGGACAGACAAAAAACACTGAAGCTTTCTTT. This chain connects TRBV21-1 to TRBJ1-1; the table's D call TRBD1 went unverified against the DNA. TRBV21-1 is labeled a pseudogene. CDR3 size: 15 residues.

This clonotype was detected a few times. DNA of the CDR3: TGTGCCAGTACGATCTTCGGCCCGGGCCCTTCCTACGAGCAGTACTTC. It is translated as CASTIFGPGPSYEQYF. This chain uses TRBV6-5 with TRBJ2-7; D uncertain. From germline, CDR1 is MNHEY and CDR2 SVGAGI. Trimming removed 9 bases from V and 1 base from J, with 22 bases in between. The CDR3 extends over 16 amino acids.

The chain couples TRBV2 to TRBJ1-4, with a weak D call TRBD1 (5 bases). CDR3 length: 16 residues. Germline assignment: CDR1 SNHLY and CDR2 FYNNEI. Trimming pared 5 bases from V and 8 bases from J, leaving 21 bases between. DNA for the CDR3: TGTGCCAGCAGTCCCCGCCGGGGGGAGGGAAAGGAAAAACTGTTTTTT. Its protein product is CASSPRRGEGKEKLFF.

The V call is TRBV6-5, the J call TRBJ2-1; perhaps TRBD1 as D (5 bases). CDR1 and CDR2 from the germline V gene are MNHEY and SVGAGI. The CDR3 totals 14 residues. Trimming pared 7 bases from V and 4 bases from J, leaving 14 bases between. The CDR3 region is CASTRTREYNEQFF. The DNA for the CDR3 is TGTGCCAGCACCCGGACACGAGAATACAATGAGCAGTTCTTC.

This clonotype was observed a handful of times. The gene calls are TRBV4-3 and TRBJ2-1; D is possibly TRBD1 (5 bases). The CDR3 has 15 residues. With 0 bases removed from V and 4 bases from J, the gap between germline ends came to 10 bases. Germline V gives CDR1 LGHNA, CDR2 YSLEER. CDR3 DNA sequence: TGCGCCAGCAGCCAAGAGGGGCTGAAGTACAATGAGCAGTTCTTC. Residues: CASSQEGLKYNEQFF.

This clonotype came up a few times. This chain links TRBV18 with TRBJ2-6; no definite D call. The CDR3 consists of 14 residues. Trimming removed 2 bases from V and 4 bases from J, with 6 bases in between. Germline CDR1 KGHSH, CDR2 LQKENI. For the CDR3, the DNA is TGTGCCAGCTCACCATTCCCCGGGGCCAACGTCCTGACTTTC. This codes for CASSPFPGANVLTF.

This clonotype was seen repeatedly, ten times or more. This chain joins TRBV6-2 or TRBV6-3 and TRBJ2-7; D gene uncertain. With 7 bases removed from V and 0 bases from J, the gap between germline ends came to 16 bases. Germline CDR1 reads MNHEY; CDR2 reads SVGEGT. The CDR3 spans 15 residues. The CDR3 region has the DNA TGTGCCAGCACCACGGTGGGCTCGAGCTCCTACGAGCAGTACTTC. Translating it yields CASTTVGSSSYEQYF.

In this sample, this clonotype turned up a few times. The V and J genes are TRBV29-1 and TRBJ1-4; D unresolved. Germline CDR1 and CDR2: SQVTM and ANQGSEA. Trimming cost V 7 bases and J 0 bases, with 12 bases left between them. The CDR3 totals 14 residues. Written as DNA, the CDR3 is TGCAGCGCGGTAGGGCGCTCAACTAATGAAAAACTGTTTTTT. Its translation: CSAVGRSTNEKLFF.

This clonotype was seen repeatedly, ten times or more. The chain links TRBV27 to TRBJ1-2; D unclear. CDR1 MNHEY and CDR2 SMNVEV come from the germline V gene (reference sequence). The CDR3 runs 13 residues. Between the trimmed V and J ends, which lost 6 bases and 4 bases, there was a span of 12 bases. The chain's CDR3 is CASSRGTFYGYTF. The CDR3, as DNA: TGTGCCAGCAGCCGCGGTACTTTCTATGGCTACACCTTC.

This clonotype was seen at least ten times. The rearrangement joins TRBV7-2 to TRBJ2-1; TRBD2 agrees at 12 bases. The CDR3 is 13 residues long. Germline V CDR1 and CDR2: SGHTA, FQGNSA. Unmatched junction bases numbered 5, after V lost 5 bases and J lost 12 bases. The DNA of the CDR3 is TGTGCCAGCAGCCAACTAGCGGGGGGCGGGCAGTTCTTC. This encodes CASSQLAGGGQFF.

The J gene is TRBJ2-7, the V gene TRBV7-9; D unclear. Germline values: CDR1 SEHNR, CDR2 FQNEAQ (reference sequence). The germline V and J ends were trimmed by 5 bases and 2 bases, with 16 bases remaining between them. The CDR3 spans 15 residues. The CDR3 nucleotides are TGTGCCAGCAGCCCGGTTGGGCAGAGCCCCTACGAGCAGTACTTC. As protein: CASSPVGQSPYEQYF.

This clonotype was recorded at least ten times. V is TRBV6-5 and J is TRBJ2-3; 11 positions agree with TRBD2. The CDR3 covers 17 residues. V was pared by 3 bases and J by 5 bases, with 10 bases of the junction left unmatched. CDR1 is MNHEY, CDR2 SVGAGI, per germline. CDR3 sequence (DNA): TGTGCCAGCAGTTATTCCATAGCGGGGGGGCCCCTAGATACGCAGTATTTT. Translating gives CASSYSIAGGPLDTQYF.

In its sample, this clonotype was seen a few times. The chain carries TRBV25-1 and TRBJ1-1; D may be TRBD1 (5 bases). The CDR3 spans 12 residues. Trimming left V 8 bases short and J 3 bases short, with 10 bases between. Per germline, CDR1 MGHDK and CDR2 SYGVNS. DNA for the CDR3: TGTGCCAGCTCAGGGTTCGACACTGAAGCTTTCTTT. Its translation is CASSGFDTEAFF.

This clonotype was counted only a few times. The chain combines TRBV12-3 or TRBV12-4 with TRBJ1-4, with D possibly matching TRBD1 (6 bases). The length of the CDR3 is 17 residues. Trimming took 5 bases from V and 6 from J, leaving 22 bases between them. CDR3 nucleotides: TGTGCCAGCAGTCCCCTTTCCACGGCACAGGGTGATGAAAAACTGTTTTTT. This sequence encodes CASSPLSTAQGDEKLFF.

This clonotype was seen a few times. This rearrangement joins TRBV5-8 to TRBJ2-5, with 7 bases that match TRBD1. The CDR3 spans 14 residues. CDR1 and CDR2 (germline): SGHTS, YDEGEE. After removal of 6 bases from V and 4 bases from J, the junction contained 9 bases not matched to a gene. The CDR3 sequence is CASTKLGTAETQYF. The CDR3 nucleotides are TGTGCCAGCACCAAGCTCGGGACAGCAGAGACCCAGTACTTC.

A word on this clonotype: This could be a read error, since a much larger clone is one nucleotide away. This sequence joins TRBV6-5 and TRBJ2-3; possible D gene TRBD2, 5 bases. The V end lost 4 bases, the J end lost 5 bases, and 22 bases lay between the germline ends. The CDR3 is 17 residues long. Germline V gives CDR1 MNHEY, CDR2 SVGAGI. The CDR3 nucleotides read TGTGCCAGCAGTTTCTCGGCGGGCAACGCCGGTGGAGATACGCAGTATTTT. Translation: CASSFSAGNAGGDTQYF.

Many counts were recorded for this clonotype. The rearrangement uses TRBV6-2 or TRBV6-3 and TRBJ2-3, with D unresolved. Germline V gene lookup returns CDR1 MNHEY and CDR2 SVGEGT. V lost 0 bases and J 5 bases, leaving 18 bases between the germline ends. The CDR3 is 17 residues long. The CDR3 bases are TGTGCCAGCAGTTACTCGATCAGCATGGGGATAGGAGATACGCAGTATTTT. This sequence encodes CASSYSISMGIGDTQYF.

A remark on this clonotype: At one boundary the junction diverges from the germline segment, which might be a read error. The chain joins TRBV7-7 to TRBJ1-1; D is uncertain. The germline V gene encodes CDR1 SSHAT and CDR2 FNYEAQ (reference sequence). CDR3 size: 13 residues. The CDR3 spells CASSFAEDAEAFF. CDR3 DNA: TGTGCTAGCAGCTTCGCCGAAGACGCTGAAGCTTTCTTT.

This clonotype occurred many times. V usage is TRBV7-2 and J usage is TRBJ1-2, with D possibly TRBD1 on 6 matching bases. CDR3 size: 14 residues. Germline lookup yields CDR1 SGHTA and CDR2 FQGNSA. Deletions cut 5 bases from V and 3 bases from J, with 13 bases between. The CDR3 coding sequence is TGTGCCAGCAGCCCCTGGCGGACAGACTATGGCTACACCTTC. This translates into CASSPWRTDYGYTF.

This chain links TRBV29-1 with TRBJ1-2, with D perhaps TRBD1 (5 bases). There are 11 residues in the CDR3. V lost 3 bases to trimming and J lost 8 bases, with 10 bases between them. From germline, CDR1 is SQVTM and CDR2 ANQGSEA. CDR3 DNA: TGCAGCGTTGACAAGGGGAACGGCTACACCTTC. Translation gives CSVDKGNGYTF.

This clonotype showed up many times. V is TRBV4-1 and J is TRBJ1-5; tentative D call: TRBD1 (6 bases). The germline V gene encodes CDR1 MGHRA and CDR2 YSYEKL. The CDR3 is 15 amino acids. Trimming left V 1 base short and J 4 bases short, with 11 bases between. The CDR3 region is CASSQGQGKNQPQHF. The CDR3 DNA is TGCGCCAGCAGCCAAGGGCAGGGGAAGAATCAGCCCCAGCATTTT.

This clonotype was observed a handful of times. The chain couples TRBV20-1 to TRBJ1-1, with D maybe TRBD1 (5 bases). Germline V gives CDR1 DFQATT, CDR2 SNEGSKA (reference sequence). The CDR3 is made up of 15 amino acids. Deletions cut 0 bases from V and 4 bases from J, with 15 bases between. In nucleotides, the CDR3 is TGCAGTGCTAGAGATCAAGCCTCAGGGAGCACTGAAGCTTTCTTT. This encodes CSARDQASGSTEAFF.

This clonotype was seen at least ten times. V and J are TRBV6-1 and TRBJ1-2, with D possibly matching TRBD1 (6 bases). Trimming removed 5 bases from V and 0 bases from J, with 10 bases in between. Germline assignment: CDR1 MNHNS and CDR2 SASEGT. The CDR3 length is 14 residues. The CDR3 is CASSSGDANYGYTF. CDR3 bases: TGTGCCAGCAGTTCAGGGGATGCTAACTATGGCTACACCTTC.

Concerning this clonotype itself: The junction shows a germline mismatch at one end, possibly a read error. V gene TRBV3-1 combines with J gene TRBJ1-1, with 7 bases matching TRBD1. Germline assignment: CDR1 LGHDT and CDR2 YNNKEL (reference sequence). This CDR3 has 16 residues. The CDR3 DNA sequence: TGTGTCAGCAGCCAAGATGTGGGGACAGCGAACACTGAAGCTTTCTTT. Protein product: CVSSQDVGTANTEAFF.

This clonotype showed up many times. This sequence joins TRBV20-1 and TRBJ2-3; TRBD2 agrees at 11 bases. J lost 5 bases, V lost 0 bases, and 4 bases had no gene match. The CDR3 runs to 15 residues. Germline V gene data show CDR1 as DFQATT and CDR2 as SNEGSKA (reference sequence). The CDR3 nucleotides are TGCAGTGCTAGAGATACTAGCGGGGGTGGAGATACGCAGTATTTT. This codes for CSARDTSGGGDTQYF.

This clonotype was recorded at least ten times. This sequence joins TRBV6-4 and TRBJ2-3; the match to TRBD2 covers 14 bases. There are 15 residues in the CDR3. The germline gives CDR1 MRHNA, CDR2 SNTAGT. The junction had 3 bases not matched to a gene; V was cut back by 6 bases and J by 4 bases. CDR3 sequence (DNA): TGTGCCAGCAGACGACTAGCGGGGGGGCCAGATACGCAGTATTTT. It specifies CASRRLAGGPDTQYF.